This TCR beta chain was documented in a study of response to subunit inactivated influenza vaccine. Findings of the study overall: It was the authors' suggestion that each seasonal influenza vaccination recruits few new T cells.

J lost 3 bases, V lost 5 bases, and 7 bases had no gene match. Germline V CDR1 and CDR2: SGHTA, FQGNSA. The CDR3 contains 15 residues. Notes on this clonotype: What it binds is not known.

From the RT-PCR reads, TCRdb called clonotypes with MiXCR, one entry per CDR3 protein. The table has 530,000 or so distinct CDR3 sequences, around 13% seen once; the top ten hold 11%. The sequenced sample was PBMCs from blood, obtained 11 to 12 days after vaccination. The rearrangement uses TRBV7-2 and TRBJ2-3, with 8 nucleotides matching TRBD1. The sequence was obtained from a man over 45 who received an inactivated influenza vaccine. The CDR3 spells CASSPRTGMTDTQYF. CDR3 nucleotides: TGTGCCAGCAGCCCAAGGACAGGGATGACAGATACGCAGTATTTT.